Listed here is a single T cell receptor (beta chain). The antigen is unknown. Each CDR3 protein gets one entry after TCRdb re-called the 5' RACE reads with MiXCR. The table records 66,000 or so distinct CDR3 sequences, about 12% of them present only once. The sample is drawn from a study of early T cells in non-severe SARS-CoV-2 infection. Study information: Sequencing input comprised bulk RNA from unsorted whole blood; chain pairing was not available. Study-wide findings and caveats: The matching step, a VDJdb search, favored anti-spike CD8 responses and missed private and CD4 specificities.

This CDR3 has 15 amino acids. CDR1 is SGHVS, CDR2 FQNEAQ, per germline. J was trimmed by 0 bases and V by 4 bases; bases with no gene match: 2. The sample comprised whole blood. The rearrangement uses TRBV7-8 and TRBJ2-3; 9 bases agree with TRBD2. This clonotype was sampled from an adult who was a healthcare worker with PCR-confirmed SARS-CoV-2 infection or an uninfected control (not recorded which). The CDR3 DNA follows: TGTGCCAGCAGCTACACTAGCGGGAGCACAGATACGCAGTATTTT. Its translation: CASSYTSGSTDTQYF. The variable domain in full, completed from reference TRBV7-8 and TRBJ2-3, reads GAGVSQSPRYKVAKRGQDVALRCDPISGHVSLFWYQQALGQGPEFLTYFQNEAQLDKSGLPSDRFFAERPEGSVSTLKIQRTQQEDSAVYLCASSYTSGSTDTQYFGPGTRLTVL.